This TCR beta chain was identified during a study of cytomegalovirus exposure and HLA in healthy donors. Findings of the study overall: In a later analysis, HLA-associated beta chains showed higher expansion and lower generation probabilities than comparable chains.

60 Vbeta and 13 Jbeta primers were used in PCR. The repertoire was sequenced with immunoSEQ multiplex PCR; TCRdb's copy has only in-frame clones and lacks some. Among under 150,000 clones, 9% to 10% were seen once, and the ten largest hold about 3%. The germline V and J ends were trimmed by 7 bases and 1 base, with 19 bases remaining between them. The CDR3 covers 16 residues. Germline loops: CDR1 WNHNN, CDR2 SYGVQD (reference sequence). This clone has a handful of counts. Its target is unknown. The clonotype originates from a young man in good health and CMV-seronegative. This chain joins TRBV10-1 and TRBJ1-1, with D possibly TRBD1 on 6 matching bases. The sequenced material came from PBMCs. The CDR3 DNA is TGCGCCAGCACCCCGGGCCGGGGCAGGGGGAACACTGAAGCTTTCTTT. Translating it yields CASTPGRGRGNTEAFF.